This T cell receptor beta chain originates from a study of T cells in Graves' hyperthyroidism and ophthalmopathy. V was trimmed by 1 base and J by 10 bases, leaving 16 bases between them. The germline V gene encodes CDR1 DFQATT and CDR2 SNEGSKA (reference sequence). The CDR3 is 13 residues long. Study-wide results and limits: From stable hyperthyroidism, ophthalmopathy was separated by a 13 V-J model.

RNA transcripts were the template for amplifying TCR beta CDR3 regions. Primed by the HTBI set, a first-round RT-PCR was run on the TCR CDR3. MiXCR, run by TCRdb on the multiplex PCR reads, gives a single entry per CDR3 protein. The sample records roughly 570,000 distinct CDR3 sequences, approximately 44% being singletons. The table lists this clonotype with many counts. The antigen is undetermined. Lactation, pregnancy, other autoimmune disease or uncontrolled infection led to exclusion of patients. The chain links TRBV20-1 to TRBJ1-2; perhaps TRBD1 as D (6 bases). The sequence came from an adult woman with Graves' disease, either hyperthyroidism or ophthalmopathy (not recorded which). The sample taken for sequencing was peripheral blood or thyroid tissue (not recorded which). In DNA, the CDR3 is TGCAGTGCTAGAGGGGGGGCAGGGAGTACCTACACCTTC. The encoded protein is CSARGGAGSTYTF.